The entry that follows covers one T cell receptor beta chain sequence. Its binding antigen is unknown. Base qualities were left out, and no much larger clone turns up one base away. This entry comes from a study of shared clonotypes between healthy human individuals (dated by TCRdb to the early 2020s). Broadly, across the study: The cohort included a few men and a couple of women between 18 and 49 years of age. Per donor, leukapheresis produced somewhere between about 0.94 and 8.9 billion PBMCs. For each donor, CD4 naive and CD4 memory were each run on three plates, CD8 naive on two plates, and CD8 memory on one plate. To increase sequencing depth and limit assay-specific biases, TCR repertoire library preparation and sequencing were carried out by different laboratories using diverse techniques. The study deeply sequenced blood TCR repertoires of about 5 healthy adults to estimate repertoire size and the extent of clonotype sharing between individuals.

Using the deep immunoSEQ assay, multiplex PCR amplified TCR CDR3 regions from genomic DNA. Extracted genomic DNA from each cell subset was spread evenly across all wells of several immunoSEQ 96-well plates, with each plate serving as a replicate. Each replicate PCR for sorted subsets received 200 ng genomic DNA, equal to tens of thousands of T cell genomes. The purified libraries were quantified using a Qubit 3.0 fluorometer, sized with a Bioanalyzer 2100, and then quantified again using the KAPA Library Quantification kit. Each immunoSEQ 96-well plate was sequenced on its own single-read 150-cycle Illumina NextSeq 550 flow cell. Under the source paper's analysis protocol: Because the immunoSEQ output included only junctional sequences and no quality scores, the filtering could not be the same as the filtering used for full-length reads. Sequences were annotated with PyIR, a Python wrapper for IgBLAST v1.9, using IMGT germline references to assign V/J genes and CDR3. Reads were filtered out if the reads had weak V/J assignments (E-value above 1e-6), no CDR3, stop codons, out-of-frame junctions, or ambiguous translated residues. A V3J clonotype was defined by an identical inferred V gene, J gene, and CDR3 amino acid sequence. Percentage overlap between repertoires was calculated by dividing the number of shared unique clonotypes by the size of the smaller repertoire. RTK rarefaction, the Chao1 estimator, and Recon v2.1 estimates of unobserved clonotypes were used to assess repertoire richness. Generation probabilities were computed with OLGA for all TCRbeta clonotypes obtained by the gDNA method from four donors. Here the immuneACCESS table is served through TCRdb, limited to in-frame sequences with V and J called. Missing clones are a known gap in these copies; in checked studies unresolved V genes cover under half, and the rest lacks a known reason. That table furnishes V, J and clone size, whereas the DNA furnished D and trimming. The sample table holds 2.3 million or so clones, of which over 90% were seen once. The top ten clones comprise 0.39% of the sample.

Overall study results and their limits: Compared with non-shared clonotypes, clonotypes shared by all four sorted-subset donors had higher generation probabilities. Pairwise subsampling led to the expectation that sequencing depth would affect the degree of clonotype sharing among donors. Naive subsets generally had larger estimated clonotype richness than memory subsets. Across a handful of donors, roughly 5.1% of naive CD4, roughly 3.8% of naive CD8, 2.3% of memory CD4, and approximately 0.4% of memory CD8 clonotypes were shared. The small number of donors limited the genetic and exposure-history diversity represented. Sampling was restricted to blood, and TCR repertoires in tissue are likely to differ from TCR repertoires in blood. Even with the large sequencing depth, rarefaction of the sorted-subset datasets indicated that sequencing was incomplete.

Donors were healthy HIV-negative adults with no recently reported acute infections or vaccinations. Only Caucasian adults living in Nashville, Tennessee, USA were represented among the donors. CD4+ T cells were enriched by magnetic negative selection, after which naive cells were positively selected on CD45RA and the negative fraction was taken as the memory subset. After blood collection by leukapheresis, PBMCs were isolated using Ficoll-Histopaque density gradient centrifugation and then cryopreserved in the vapor phase of liquid nitrogen. Analytical flow cytometry was used to check the purity and quantity of every magnetically sorted T cell population. Genomic DNA was isolated from each sorted fraction and quantified by UV absorbance on a Nanodrop 2000c. Sequencing used naive CD4+ T cells from PBMCs. The cell subset or site label on this specimen signifies: CD45RA+ positively selected. The TCR comes from a man aged 18-30 years in good health. Some clones in this sample may be carry-over from other donors' samples.

The base sequence is TGTGCCAGCACCGCTCAATCGACTAGCAATGAGCAGTTCTTC. Translation gives CASTAQSTSNEQFF. The chain couples TRBV9 to TRBJ2-1, with a tentative D gene TRBD2 over 6 matching bases. CDR1 is given as SGDLS and CDR2 as YYNGEE, both from the germline V gene. The CDR3 has 14 amino acids, counting the end cysteine and phenylalanine. The CDR3 DNA has 42 bases and is translated from base 1. V and J are truncated by 6 bases and 6 bases respectively, leaving an intervening sequence of 16 bases.